The 6 T cell receptor beta chains in this list originate from one sample, sequenced in a study of shared clonotypes between healthy human individuals. TCRdb keeps only in-frame clones here, not all; method: immunoSEQ multiplex PCR. The top ten hold 0.36% of the sample, which has fewer than 2.5 million clones, roughly 93% seen once. Sequencing was carried out using naive CD4+ T cells from PBMCs. Subset indicated: CD45RA+ positively selected. The receptors were sampled from a man between 18 and 29 years old in good health. Some clones in this sample may be carry-over from other donors' samples.

CDR3 amino acids: CASSKEDGTGGLSLEQYF. CDR3 DNA sequence: TGTGCCAGCAGCAAAGAGGACGGAACGGGCGGTCTATCACTCGAGCAGTACTTC. V is TRBV21-1 and J is TRBJ2-7. TRBV21-1 is listed as a pseudogene. CDR3 size: 18 residues.

The rearrangement joins TRBV7-2 to TRBJ1-5; D is unresolved. From germline, CDR1 is SGHTA and CDR2 FQGNSA. V lost 5 bases, J lost 2 bases, and 10 bases lay in between. CDR3 size: 14 residues. CDR3 in amino acids: CASSERSGNQPQHF. The DNA of the CDR3 is TGTGCCAGCAGCGAGCGAAGTGGCAATCAGCCCCAGCATTTT.

The count of this clone is one. V is TRBV5-1 and J is TRBJ2-3, with D maybe TRBD1 (5 bases). V was trimmed by 4 bases and J by 4 bases, leaving 16 bases between them. The CDR3 consists of 15 residues. Germline loops: CDR1 SGHRS, CDR2 YFSETQ. CDR3 residues: CASSKPGSGADTQYF. The CDR3 DNA reads TGCGCCAGCAGCAAACCAGGGTCTGGGGCAGATACGCAGTATTTT.

The chain is built from TRBV7-9 and TRBJ2-7, with 11 bases aligning to TRBD1. The CDR3 has 19 amino acids. With 1 base clipped from V and 1 base from J, the junction kept 12 bases outside the gene matches. The V gene's germline CDR1 is SEHNR and CDR2 FQNEAQ (reference sequence). The DNA of the CDR3 is TGTGCCAGCAGCTTAGGCCCCGGGACAGGGGGTTCGCATTCCTACGAGCAGTACTTC. Protein: CASSLGPGTGGSHSYEQYF.

This chain links TRBV7-3 with TRBJ2-2; a possible D gene is TRBD2 (6 bases). V lost 5 bases, J lost 4 bases, and 14 bases lay in between. The CDR3 runs 15 residues. Germline V CDR1 and CDR2: SGHTA, FQGTGA. The CDR3 DNA reads TGTGCCAGCAGCCCCTATGTGGGAGGCACCGGGGAGCTGTTTTTT. Its translation is CASSPYVGGTGELFF.

This chain joins TRBV29-1 and TRBJ2-7; 8 nucleotides match TRBD1. With 6 bases clipped from V and 3 bases from J, the junction kept 13 bases outside the gene matches. CDR1 SQVTM and CDR2 ANQGSEA come from the germline V gene. The CDR3 runs 15 residues. CDR3 sequence (DNA): TGCAGCGTAAAAACCGGGACAGGCCCCCACTACGAGCAGTACTTC. This codes for CSVKTGTGPHYEQYF.